The 27 T cell receptor beta chains below come from one sample, sequenced in a study of technical replicates of blood from a handful of donors. Method: immunoSEQ multiplex PCR; TCRdb's copy keeps in-frame clones and lacks some. Seen here are more than 80,000 clones, 95% observed once, and the top ten hold approximately 0.35%. The sequenced material came from T cells isolated from PBMCs. The receptors here all came from a human donor in good health.

This sequence joins TRBV5-1 and TRBJ2-1; 10 bases map to TRBD2. Germline V gives CDR1 SGHRS, CDR2 YFSETQ. CDR3 length: 15 amino acids. V shed 5 bases and J 3 bases; nucleotides not matched to a gene: 5. The CDR3 is CASRVSSGSYNEQFF. DNA of the CDR3: TGCGCCAGCAGGGTATCTAGCGGGAGCTACAATGAGCAGTTCTTC.

The CDR3 loop is CASSLEEATGNTIYF. The CDR3 nucleotides read TGCGCCAGCAGCCTGGAAGAAGCGACTGGAAACACCATATATTTT. The chain combines TRBV5-1 with TRBJ1-3; unclear D gene. The CDR3 loop spans 15 amino acids. The V gene lost 4 bases and the J gene lost 2 bases, with 13 bases spanning the gap. Germline V gene sequence: CDR1 SGHRS, CDR2 YFSETQ.

The genes are TRBV28 and TRBJ1-3; the D is unclear. In germline, CDR1 is MDHEN, CDR2 SYDVKM. This CDR3 has 14 residues. V lost 5 bases to trimming and J lost 3 bases, with 11 bases between them. The CDR3 coding sequence is TGTGCCAGCAGTCAAAACTTGATTGGAAACACCATATATTTT. This sequence encodes CASSQNLIGNTIYF.

This chain joins TRBV7-8 and TRBJ2-7; no reliable D call. This CDR3 comprises 14 residues. V lost 3 bases and J lost 4, with 13 bases in between. Germline V gene data show CDR1 as SGHVS and CDR2 as FQNEAQ. DNA of the CDR3: TGTGCCAGCAGCTTTTTTAGCACCGGGTACGAGCAGTACTTC. Its protein is CASSFFSTGYEQYF.

The chain uses TRBV5-1 and TRBJ2-2; 7 bases align to TRBD1. Germline lookup yields CDR1 SGHRS and CDR2 YFSETQ. This CDR3 has 15 residues. V lost 0 bases and J lost 4; bases outside the gene matches: 3. The CDR3 spells CASSLGGQITGELFF. The CDR3 DNA sequence: TGCGCCAGCAGCTTGGGGGGACAGATCACCGGGGAGCTGTTTTTT.

The V and J genes are TRBV30 and TRBJ2-2; 7 bases are a match to TRBD2. The CDR3 totals 16 residues. Germline assignment: CDR1 GTSNPN and CDR2 SVGIG (reference sequence). J gave up 1 base and V 1 base, and 6 bases lay outside the gene matches. The CDR3 DNA sequence: TGTGCCTGGAGTGGTGCGGCGGGAGTGAACACCGGGGAGCTGTTTTTT. It yields the protein CAWSGAAGVNTGELFF. Full variable domain (rest looked up from reference TRBV30 and TRBJ2-2): SQTIHQWPATLVQPVGSPLSLECTVEGTSNPNLYWYRQAAGRGLQLLFYSVGIGQISSEVPQNLSASRPQDRQFILSSKKLLLSDSGFYLCAWSGAAGVNTGELFFGEGSRLTVL.

This chain links TRBV7-8 with TRBJ1-5; D is undetermined. CDR3 length: 18 amino acids. The V end was cut by 2 bases, the J end by 1 base, with 18 bases between. The V gene's germline CDR1 is SGHVS and CDR2 FQNEAQ. CDR3 in amino acids: CASSLSAPRGWSNQPQHF. The CDR3 nucleotides are TGTGCCAGCAGCTTATCTGCACCTCGGGGTTGGAGCAATCAGCCCCAGCATTTT.

The CDR3 sequence: CASSRTSGRLGDEQYF. The CDR3 DNA reads as TGTGCCAGCAGCCGGACTAGCGGGAGGCTGGGCGACGAGCAGTACTTC. The chain couples TRBV28 to TRBJ2-7; TRBD2 agrees at 14 bases. The CDR3 sequence is 16 residues long. Losses at the gene ends were 6 bases for V and 5 bases for J; bases not matched to a gene: 9. The germline V gene encodes CDR1 MDHEN and CDR2 SYDVKM.

This chain links TRBV6-5 with TRBJ2-1; tentatively, D is TRBD2 (5 bases). Looked up from germline, CDR1 is MNHEY and CDR2 is SVGAGI. The CDR3 is made up of 14 amino acids. With 2 bases removed from V and 0 bases from J, the gap between germline ends came to 5 bases. The CDR3 DNA sequence: TGTGCCAGCAGTTACGGAGGCTCCTACAATGAGCAGTTCTTC. It yields the protein CASSYGGSYNEQFF.

This chain links TRBV7-9 with TRBJ1-1; no firm D call. V dropped 1 base and J dropped 2 bases, with 5 bases sitting between them. The germline gives CDR1 SEHNR, CDR2 FQNEAQ (reference sequence). The CDR3 is 13 residues long. The CDR3 loop is CASSLGHNTEAFF. The CDR3 nucleotides read TGTGCCAGCAGCTTAGGACACAACACTGAAGCTTTCTTT.

The rearrangement links TRBV11-3 to TRBJ2-3; D perhaps matches TRBD1 (6 bases). CDR1 and CDR2 (germline): SGHNT, YENEEA. Trimming removed 3 bases from V and 4 bases from J, with 14 bases in between. CDR3 length: 15 amino acids. This chain's CDR3 is CASSFGAGAADTQYF. The CDR3, as DNA: TGTGCCAGCAGCTTCGGCGCAGGGGCCGCAGATACGCAGTATTTT.

The chain employs TRBV6-1 and TRBJ2-7; TRBD1 matches 7 bases. The J segment lost 0 bases and the V segment lost 3 bases, leaving 5 bases of the junction unmatched. This CDR3 has 15 residues. CDR1 is MNHNS and CDR2 is SASEGT in the germline V gene. Written as DNA, the CDR3 is TGTGCCAGCAGTGAGATCGGGGACAGCTCCTACGAGCAGTACTTC. Its translation: CASSEIGDSSYEQYF.

This chain links TRBV9 with TRBJ1-3; TRBD1 aligns across 7 bases. CDR1 and CDR2 (germline): SGDLS, YYNGEE. The CDR3 extends over 15 amino acids. Germline trimming cut 3 bases from V and 4 bases from J; bases unmatched to any gene: 7. The CDR3 is CASSGDDRVGNTIYF. CDR3 nucleotide sequence: TGTGCCAGCAGCGGAGACGACAGGGTAGGAAACACCATATATTTT.

The chain carries TRBV25-1 and TRBJ2-5; D may be TRBD2 (6 bases). Germline V gene sequence: CDR1 MGHDK, CDR2 SYGVNS. The CDR3 has 12 amino acids. V lost 8 bases to trimming and J lost 5 bases, with 12 bases between them. CDR3 protein: CASGGVGETQYF. The CDR3 bases are TGTGCCAGCGGAGGGGTCGGGGAGACCCAGTACTTC.

The chain has TRBV19 and TRBJ2-3; 8 positions match TRBD2. V was clipped by 2 bases and J by 4 bases; unmatched bases: 8. Germline-derived CDR1 and CDR2 are LNHDA and SQIVND (reference sequence). CDR3 length: 16 amino acids. The CDR3 region has the DNA TGTGCCAGTAGTATATCCCAAGCGGGAGCTTCAGATACGCAGTATTTT. Encoded protein: CASSISQAGASDTQYF.

DNA of the CDR3: TGTGCCAGCAGCTCATTCAGGGAATCCAATGAGCAGTTCTTC. Residues: CASSSFRESNEQFF. The chain has TRBV9 and TRBJ2-1, with a weak D call TRBD1 (5 bases). The CDR3 spans 14 residues. Looked up from germline, CDR1 is SGDLS and CDR2 is YYNGEE. The ends were cut back, 4 bases at V and 6 bases at J, with 14 bases in the middle.

The chain combines TRBV19 with TRBJ1-1; D may be TRBD1 (5 bases). This CDR3 spans 14 amino acids. Trimming removed 7 bases from V and 1 base from J, with 13 bases in between. Per germline, CDR1 LNHDA and CDR2 SQIVND (reference sequence). The CDR3, as DNA: TGTGCCAGTATGGGGACTATCCGGAACACTGAAGCTTTCTTT. This gives the protein CASMGTIRNTEAFF. Full variable domain (remainder filled in from reference TRBV19 and TRBJ1-1): DGGITQSPKYLFRKEGQNVTLSCEQNLNHDAMYWYRQDPGQGLRLIYYSQIVNDFQKGDIAEGYSVSREKKESFPLTVTSAQKNPTAFYLCASMGTIRNTEAFFGQGTRLTVV.

This clone has just one count. This chain links TRBV4-1 with TRBJ2-7, with 8 bases matching TRBD1. After removal of 4 bases from V and 4 bases from J, the junction contained 3 bases not matched to a gene. Per germline, CDR1 MGHRA and CDR2 YSYEKL. The CDR3 has 13 amino acids. The CDR3 DNA sequence: TGCGCCAGCAGCCCCGACAGGGGTTACGAGCAGTACTTC. Amino acid sequence: CASSPDRGYEQYF.

V is TRBV4-3 and J is TRBJ2-1; the match to TRBD2 covers 8 bases. Trimming cost V 0 bases and J 5 bases; bases outside gene matches: 9. Germline values: CDR1 LGHNA, CDR2 YSLEER. The CDR3 extends over 17 amino acids. The CDR3 loop reads CASSQERGSGVNNEQFF. The CDR3 DNA sequence: TGCGCCAGCAGCCAAGAAAGAGGTAGCGGGGTTAACAATGAGCAGTTCTTC.

J is TRBJ1-2 and V is TRBV5-4; 8 positions agree with TRBD1. This CDR3 comprises 14 residues. Per germline, CDR1 SGHNT and CDR2 YYREEE (reference sequence). Trimming removed 2 bases from V and 6 bases from J; junction bases left unmatched: 6. This CDR3 reads CASSFLTGVHGYTF. The CDR3 DNA reads as TGTGCCAGCAGCTTTCTGACAGGGGTACATGGCTACACCTTC.

The chain couples TRBV7-2 to TRBJ2-1, with TRBD2 matching over 13 bases. Trimming cost V 5 bases and J 7 bases; bases outside gene matches: 8. Germline CDR1 reads SGHTA; CDR2 reads FQGNSA. This CDR3 has 16 amino acids. The CDR3 sequence: CASSRTSGRVGNEQFF. For the CDR3, the DNA is TGTGCCAGCAGCCGGACTAGCGGGAGAGTTGGAAATGAGCAGTTCTTC. The full variable domain, completed using reference TRBV7-2 and TRBJ2-1, is GAGVSQSPSNKVTEKGKDVELRCDPISGHTALYWYRQSLGQGLEFLIYFQGNSAPDKSGLPSDRFSAERTGGSVSTLTIQRTQQEDSAVYLCASSRTSGRVGNEQFFGPGTRLTVL.

The chain recombines TRBV18 with TRBJ1-4; no reliable D call. In germline, CDR1 is KGHSH, CDR2 LQKENI. Trimming left V 4 bases short and J 1 base short, with 10 bases between. This CDR3 has 15 amino acids. The CDR3 loop reads CASSLAGVTNEKLFF. CDR3 nucleotide sequence: TGTGCCAGCTCACTTGCCGGGGTAACTAATGAAAAACTGTTTTTT.

CDR3 amino acids: CASSLEGEKQYF. The DNA of the CDR3 is TGTGCCAGCAGCTTGGAGGGGGAGAAGCAGTACTTC. V and J are TRBV5-8 and TRBJ2-7; D possibly corresponds to TRBD1 (6 bases). The germline V gene has CDR1 SGHTS and CDR2 YDEGEE. CDR3 length: 12 residues. Trimming took off 0 bases at V and 8 bases at J, with 9 bases between the two ends.

This chain links TRBV28 with TRBJ2-5; TRBD2 might be the D (5 bases). Looked up from germline, CDR1 is MDHEN and CDR2 is SYDVKM. Trimming took 3 bases from V and 4 from J, leaving 15 bases between them. The CDR3 length is 15 residues. CDR3 residues: CASSFGSGVGETQYF. The CDR3 DNA follows: TGTGCCAGCAGTTTTGGCTCCGGGGTGGGAGAGACCCAGTACTTC.

The CDR3 bases are TGCGCCAGCAGCCCCTTAGGACAGAATAATGAGCAGTTCTTC. This translates into CASSPLGQNNEQFF. The chain is built from TRBV5-1 and TRBJ2-1; D is perhaps TRBD1 (6 bases). The CDR3 totals 14 residues. V was pared by 4 bases and J by 7 bases, with 15 bases between. Germline-derived CDR1 and CDR2 are SGHRS and YFSETQ.

The rearrangement joins TRBV19 to TRBJ1-2; D unclear. CDR1 LNHDA and CDR2 SQIVND come from the germline V gene (reference sequence). V was clipped by 7 bases and J by 0 bases, with 15 bases between them. This CDR3 spans 15 amino acids. As DNA, the CDR3 is TGTGCCAGTAATCCCCGGAGCACTACTAACTATGGCTACACCTTC. Amino acids: CASNPRSTTNYGYTF.

This clone was recorded once. The genes are TRBV5-5 and TRBJ1-1; D is undetermined. The CDR3 contains 13 residues. The V end lost 0 bases, the J end lost 5 bases, and 8 bases lay between the germline ends. Germline assignment: CDR1 SGHKS and CDR2 YYEKEE (reference sequence). CDR3 region: CASSLAGDTEAFF. CDR3 DNA sequence: TGTGCCAGCAGCTTGGCCGGGGATACTGAAGCTTTCTTT.